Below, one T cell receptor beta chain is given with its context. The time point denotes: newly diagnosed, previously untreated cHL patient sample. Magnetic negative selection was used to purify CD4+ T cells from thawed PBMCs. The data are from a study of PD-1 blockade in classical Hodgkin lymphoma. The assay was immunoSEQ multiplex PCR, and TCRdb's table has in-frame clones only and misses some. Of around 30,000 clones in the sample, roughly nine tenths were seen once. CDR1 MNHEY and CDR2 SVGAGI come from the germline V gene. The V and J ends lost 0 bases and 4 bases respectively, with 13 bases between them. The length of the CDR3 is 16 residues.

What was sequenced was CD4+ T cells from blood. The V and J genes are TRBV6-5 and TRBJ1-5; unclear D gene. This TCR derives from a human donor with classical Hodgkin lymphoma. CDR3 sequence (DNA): TGTGCCAGCAGTTACTCGAAGGCAGACCGAAATCAGCCCCAGCATTTT. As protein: CASSYSKADRNQPQHF.